This TCR beta chain was recovered during a study of T cells in Graves' hyperthyroidism and ophthalmopathy. Study results and limitations: Ophthalmopathy was model-predicted a median about 6.9 months pre-onset.

With regard to this clonotype: Antigen: not known.

The CDR3 regions of TCR beta were amplified from RNA transcripts. HTBI primers were used for first-round RT-PCR of the TCR CDR3. TCRdb used MiXCR to reprocess the multiplex PCR reads, holding one entry per CDR3 protein. The table shows a few hundred thousand distinct CDR3 sequences, with 14% occurring only once. V shed 4 bases, J shed 4 bases, and the junction held 6 bases outside the gene matches. The CDR3 contains 16 residues. Germline CDR1 is SGHTA and CDR2 is FQGTGA. Input material: blood. The V call is TRBV7-3, the J call TRBJ2-3, with 12 bases aligning to TRBD2. The TCR sequence derives from a woman aged 18-29 years with Graves' hyperthyroidism. CDR3 nucleotides: TGTGCCAGCAGCTCTTCCCTAGCGGGAGGGCCAGATACGCAGTATTTT. Its protein is CASSSSLAGGPDTQYF.